This is a list of T cell receptor beta chains from one sample in a study of blood T cell repertoires in COVID-19. Generated by immunoSEQ multiplex PCR, the TCRdb table keeps only in-frame clones and is missing some. The repertoire holds fewer than 150,000 clones, with almost 90% as singletons. Sequences were obtained from peripheral blood. Every receptor here comes from a man aged 45-60 years with active or convalescent COVID-19. CDR3s include the opening cysteine and the closing phenylalanine or tryptophan. A D gene is named only where the DNA matches it firmly. Where a row states a size, it is once, few, many or the class of an expanded clone; other rows omit it.

>15|TRBV2|TRBJ2-1|-|TRBD2
CASSASGSGYNEQFF
TGTGCCAGCAGCGCTAGCGGGAGTGGGTACAATGAGCAGTTCTTC
>17|TRBV6-2/TRBV6-3|TRBJ2-5|-|TRBD2
CASSYAGARAVQETQYF
TGTGCCAGCAGTTATGCGGGAGCGAGGGCGGTACAAGAGACCCAGTACTTC
>14|TRBV5-1|TRBJ1-5|few|TRBD1
CASSLGTGGQPQHF
TGCGCCAGCAGCCTCGGGACAGGGGGACAGCCCCAGCATTTT
>17|TRBV9|TRBJ2-3|-|TRBD2
CASSVLAGGPGTDTQYF
TGTGCCAGCAGCGTACTAGCGGGAGGGCCTGGCACAGATACGCAGTATTTT
>16|TRBV7-2|TRBJ2-3|once|TRBD2
CASSPNAGGTTDTQYF
TGTGCCAGCAGCCCTAATGCGGGAGGAACGACAGATACGCAGTATTTT
>14|TRBV27|TRBJ2-1|-|-
CASSLFGTPNEQFF
TGTGCCAGCAGTTTATTTGGGACTCCCAATGAGCAGTTCTTC
>16|TRBV5-4|TRBJ2-3|-|TRBD2
CASSHGLAGATDTQYF
TGTGCCAGCAGCCATGGACTAGCGGGAGCCACAGATACGCAGTATTTT
>13|TRBV6-1|TRBJ1-1|-|-
CASSEEVPTEAFF
TGTGCCAGCAGTGAGGAGGTCCCCACTGAAGCTTTCTTT
>14|TRBV5-1|TRBJ2-5|-|-
CASSPGSMQETQYF
TGCGCCAGCAGCCCGGGATCTATGCAAGAGACCCAGTACTTC
>14|TRBV7-9|TRBJ2-7|-|-
CASSFRLREYEQYF
TGTGCCAGCAGCTTCAGGCTTCGGGAATACGAGCAGTACTTC
>15|TRBV5-6|TRBJ2-5|-|-
CASSRKTGFEETQYF
TGTGCCAGCAGCCGCAAAACAGGGTTTGAAGAGACCCAGTACTTC
>19|TRBV10-2|TRBJ1-5|-|TRBD1
CASSDPGQGVMKSNQPQHF
TGCGCCAGCAGTGACCCGGGACAGGGGGTAATGAAGAGCAATCAGCCCCAGCATTTT
>14|TRBV9|TRBJ1-1|once|-
CASSALGGHTEAFF
TGTGCCAGCAGCGCATTGGGGGGGCACACTGAAGCTTTCTTT
>14|TRBV7-8|TRBJ1-1|-|TRBD1
CASSSTGRDTEAFF
TGTGCCAGCAGCTCGACAGGGCGGGACACTGAAGCTTTCTTT
>16|TRBV3-1/TRBV3-2|TRBJ2-7|-|TRBD1
CASSQDLGTGSLEQYF
TGTGCCAGCAGCCAAGACTTGGGGACAGGGTCTCTCGAGCAGTACTTC
>12|TRBV29-1|TRBJ1-1|-|-
CSVVFHFTEAFF
TGCAGCGTTGTATTCCACTTCACTGAAGCTTTCTTT
>14|TRBV15|TRBJ2-2|-|TRBD1
CATRRPGGNGELFF
TGTGCCACCCGTAGACCAGGGGGCAACGGGGAGCTGTTTTTT
>15|TRBV4-2|TRBJ1-3|-|TRBD1
CASRGGTGSGNTIYF
TGTGCCAGCAGGGGAGGGACAGGCTCTGGAAACACCATATATTTT
>16|TRBV6-2/TRBV6-3|TRBJ2-2|once|-
CASSKTGSPNTGELFF
TGTGCCAGCAGTAAAACCGGGTCCCCGAACACCGGGGAGCTGTTTTTT
>15|TRBV6-1|TRBJ2-5|-|-
CASSEGIAGIQTQYF
TGTGCCAGCAGTGAAGGGATCGCCGGGATACAGACCCAGTACTTC
>12|TRBV15|TRBJ1-1|-|-
CATSRETGRAFF
TGTGCCACCAGCAGAGAAACAGGGAGAGCTTTCTTT
>13|TRBV18|TRBJ2-2|-|-
CASSQTGTGELFF
TGTGCCAGCTCACAAACAGGGACCGGGGAGCTGTTTTTT
>12|TRBV12-3/TRBV12-4|TRBJ1-5|-|-
CASSSGNQPQHF
TGTGCCAGCAGTTCCGGTAATCAGCCCCAGCATTTT
>15|TRBV11-2|TRBJ2-5|-|TRBD1
CASSLADRGAGTQYF
TGTGCCAGCAGCTTAGCGGACAGGGGAGCTGGGACCCAGTACTTC
>14|TRBV5-5|TRBJ1-1|-|-
CASTSGGAETEAFF
TGTGCCAGCACCTCCGGGGGGGCAGAAACTGAAGCTTTCTTT
>15|TRBV9|TRBJ2-1|-|TRBD2
CASSALRDYNNEQFF
TGTGCCAGCAGCGCCCTCCGGGACTACAACAATGAGCAGTTCTTC
>14|TRBV27|TRBJ2-7|-|-
CASSLSYRDYEQYF
TGTGCCAGCAGTTTATCCTACAGGGACTACGAGCAGTACTTC
>15|TRBV3-1/TRBV3-2|TRBJ2-1|-|TRBD1
CASSHLGTDYNEQFF
TGTGCCAGCAGCCACTTAGGGACAGACTACAATGAGCAGTTCTTC
>16|TRBV24-1|TRBJ2-1|-|TRBD2
CATSDLTSGSFDEQFF
TGTGCCACCAGTGATTTGACTAGCGGGAGTTTCGATGAGCAGTTCTTC
>14|TRBV6-5|TRBJ1-5|-|-
CATSTRVPNQPQHF
TGTGCCACCAGTACCAGGGTCCCAAATCAGCCCCAGCATTTT
>14|TRBV19|TRBJ2-5|-|-
CASSASAGQETQYF
TGTGCCAGTAGTGCCTCTGCAGGGCAAGAGACCCAGTACTTC
>17|TRBV3-1/TRBV3-2|TRBJ2-1|-|TRBD2
CASSDGTSGRSYNEQFF
TGTGCCAGCAGCGACGGGACTAGCGGGAGGAGCTACAATGAGCAGTTCTTC
>14|TRBV28|TRBJ2-2|-|TRBD1
CASSLGQGTGELFF
TGTGCCAGCAGTCTCGGACAGGGTACCGGGGAGCTGTTTTTT
>13|TRBV19|TRBJ2-1|-|-
CASSITDNNEQFF
TGTGCCAGTAGTATTACGGACAACAATGAGCAGTTCTTC
>15|TRBV6-1|TRBJ2-5|-|TRBD1
CASSEARGPYETQYF
TGTGCCAGCAGTGAAGCGAGGGGGCCCTACGAGACCCAGTACTTC
>14|TRBV28|TRBJ1-6|-|-
CASSPRVNNSPLHF
TGTGCCAGCAGTCCCAGGGTTAATAATTCACCCCTCCACTTT
>14|TRBV14|TRBJ1-1|-|-
CASSQGGTNTEAFF
TGTGCCAGCAGCCAAGGCGGGACGAACACTGAAGCTTTCTTT
>12|TRBV28|TRBJ2-1|-|-
CASSPFYNEQFF
TGTGCCAGCAGTCCTTTCTACAATGAGCAGTTCTTC
>15|TRBV7-2|TRBJ2-7|-|-
CASSFRGRALDEQYF
TGTGCCAGCAGCTTTAGGGGGAGGGCCTTGGACGAGCAGTACTTC
>14|TRBV6-5|TRBJ2-5|many|-
CATDSGRTKETQYF
TGTGCCACCGACTCGGGACGGACTAAAGAGACCCAGTACTTC
>16|TRBV7-9|TRBJ2-1|few|TRBD2
CASSPRGIAGGDEQFF
TGTGCCAGCAGCCCAAGAGGAATAGCGGGAGGTGATGAGCAGTTCTTC
>15|TRBV24-1|TRBJ1-4|-|-
CATSDPTATNEKLFF
TGTGCCACCAGTGATCCGACAGCAACTAATGAAAAACTGTTTTTT
>17|TRBV30|TRBJ2-3|-|TRBD1
CAWRSRDRVRPTDTQYF
TGTGCCTGGAGGTCCCGGGACAGGGTGAGGCCCACAGATACGCAGTATTTT
>14|TRBV7-9|TRBJ2-7|-|TRBD2
CASSFNQRESSQYF
TGTGCCAGCAGCTTTAATCAGCGGGAGAGTTCGCAGTACTTC
>13|TRBV7-2|TRBJ1-2|-|-
CASSLASGYGYTF
TGTGCCAGCAGCTTAGCGTCCGGCTATGGCTACACCTTC
>16|TRBV10-3|TRBJ2-7|-|TRBD1
CAISDGGTGHSYEQYF
TGTGCCATCAGTGACGGCGGGACAGGCCACTCCTACGAGCAGTACTTC
>12|TRBV11-2|TRBJ1-2|-|-
CASSTGGDGYTF
TGTGCCAGCTCCACAGGTGGTGATGGCTACACCTTC
>14|TRBV28|TRBJ1-1|few|TRBD1
CASHRGLSNTEAFF
TGTGCCAGTCACAGGGGGCTGAGCAACACTGAAGCTTTCTTT
>16|TRBV4-2|TRBJ2-6|few|-
CASSQEGRSGANVLTF
TGTGCCAGCAGCCAAGAGGGCCGCTCTGGGGCCAACGTCCTGACTTTC
>13|TRBV28|TRBJ1-5|-|-
CASVVRSNQPQHF
TGTGCCAGCGTCGTCCGGAGCAATCAGCCCCAGCATTTT
>19|TRBV10-3|TRBJ2-7|-|TRBD2
CAISESTLAGSGGTYEQYF
TGTGCCATCAGTGAGTCGACTCTGGCAGGGAGCGGGGGTACCTACGAGCAGTACTTC
>16|TRBV4-1|TRBJ2-1|-|TRBD2
CASSPPAGVVYNEQFF
TGCGCCAGCAGCCCCCCAGCGGGAGTGGTCTACAATGAGCAGTTCTTC
>16|TRBV3-1/TRBV3-2|TRBJ2-7|few|TRBD2
CASSQGPGRGPYEQYF
TGTGCCAGCAGCCAAGGCCCGGGGAGGGGCCCCTACGAGCAGTACTTC
>16|TRBV6-1|TRBJ1-4|-|-
CASSEAPRGANEKLFF
TGTGCCAGCAGTGAAGCCCCGCGGGGGGCTAATGAAAAACTGTTTTTT